This paragraph reports one T cell receptor (beta chain). The sample comes from a study of breast tumors, draining lymph nodes, adjacent tissues. Each CDR3 protein is one row after TCRdb ran MiXCR on the multiplex PCR reads. The data show under 350,000 distinct CDR3 sequences, with over 30% seen just once and around 1% held by the top ten. Axillary draining lymph nodes of breast cancer patients supplied the node samples. Trimming cost V 5 bases and J 10 bases; bases outside gene matches: 17. Per germline, CDR1 MNHEY and CDR2 SMNVEV (reference sequence). The CDR3 has 17 amino acids. V and J are TRBV27 and TRBJ2-1; 10 bases align to TRBD2. The TCR sequence derives from a female donor with breast cancer. Some clones in this sample may be carry-over from other donors' samples. The specimen was axillary lymph node tissue. The CDR3: CASSPIPSSGRYSEQFF. For the CDR3, the DNA is TGTGCCAGCAGTCCCATCCCGAGTAGCGGGAGGTACAGCGAGCAGTTCTTC.